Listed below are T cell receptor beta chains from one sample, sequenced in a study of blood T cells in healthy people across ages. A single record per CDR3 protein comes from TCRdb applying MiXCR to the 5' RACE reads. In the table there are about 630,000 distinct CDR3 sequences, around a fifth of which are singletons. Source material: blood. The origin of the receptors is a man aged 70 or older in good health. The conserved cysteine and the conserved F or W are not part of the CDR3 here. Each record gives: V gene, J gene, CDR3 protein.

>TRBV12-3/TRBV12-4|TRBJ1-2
ASSGTGGHYGYT
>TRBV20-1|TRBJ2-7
SAGVGKGAGAYEQY
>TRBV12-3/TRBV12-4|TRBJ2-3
ASTPCRRSPDTQY
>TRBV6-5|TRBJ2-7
ASSPGVPVYEQY
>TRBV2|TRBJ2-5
ASSEAQAQETQY
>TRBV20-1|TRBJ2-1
SAREAGDLTYNEQF
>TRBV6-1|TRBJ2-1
ASRTSVSSYNEQF
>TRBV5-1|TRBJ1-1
ASSLMTGGTEAF
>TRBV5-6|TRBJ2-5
ASSFNTKETQY
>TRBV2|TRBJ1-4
ASSPQGATNEKLF
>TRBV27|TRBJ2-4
ASSLRHSNLAKNIQY
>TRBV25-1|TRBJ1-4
ASSESSGSFNEKLF
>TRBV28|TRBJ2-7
ASMGPGEQY
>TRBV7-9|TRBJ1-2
ASSGGQFGYT
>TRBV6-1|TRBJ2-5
ASSEGEVETQY
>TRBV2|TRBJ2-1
ASSDIGATPYNEQF
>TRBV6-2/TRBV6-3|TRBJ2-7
ASSENPSGIHEQY
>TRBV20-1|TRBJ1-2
SARDPGGAYGYT
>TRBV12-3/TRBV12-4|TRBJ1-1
ASATRQGTNTEAF
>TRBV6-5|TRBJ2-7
ASSTTGGNYEQY
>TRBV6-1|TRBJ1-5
VSSEAAQGQPQH
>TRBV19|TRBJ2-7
ASRSPSAGYEQY
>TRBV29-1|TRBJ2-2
SVLPDRGAGGELF
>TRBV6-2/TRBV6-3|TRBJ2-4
ASRPGAYSGRSDKNIQY
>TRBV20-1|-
SATLRTSGRGNEQF
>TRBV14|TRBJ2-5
ASSQELGTVEETQY
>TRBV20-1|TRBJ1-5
SARDPTGGNYQPQH
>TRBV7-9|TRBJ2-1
ASSFIQGSHNEQF
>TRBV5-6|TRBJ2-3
ASSLPAATDTQY
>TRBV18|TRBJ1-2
ASSPRDRHYGYT
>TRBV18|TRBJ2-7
ASSHNGTSGSREQY
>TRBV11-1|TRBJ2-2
ASSHTSANTGELF
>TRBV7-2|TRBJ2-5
ASSLAKGYQETQY
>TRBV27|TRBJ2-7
ASRIRDGLYEQY
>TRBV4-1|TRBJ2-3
ASSQSWTGQPTDTQY
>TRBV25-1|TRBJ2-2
ASSEVSGDTGELF
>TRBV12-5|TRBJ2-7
ASGLGTGPVGQY
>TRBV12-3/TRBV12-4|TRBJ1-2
ASRKQGAGGYT
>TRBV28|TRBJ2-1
ASSSRGHNEQF
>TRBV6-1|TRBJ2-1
ASSEALAGLSYNEQF
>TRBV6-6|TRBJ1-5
ASSYSGGEVKPQH
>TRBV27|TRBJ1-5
ASSLYASGSNQPQH
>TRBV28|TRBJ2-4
ASSLNSGRNIQY
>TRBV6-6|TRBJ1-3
ASTGQGANTIY
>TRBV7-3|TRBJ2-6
ASSLNRAGNSGANVLT
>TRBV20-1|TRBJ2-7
SAIGTGANYEQY
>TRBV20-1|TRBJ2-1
SASSRAGIGNEQF
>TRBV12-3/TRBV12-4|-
ASSPPRDVAPYEQY
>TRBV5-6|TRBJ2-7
ASSPGQVDMGHEQY
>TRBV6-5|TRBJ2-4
ASSYSTSGSNPKKAIQY
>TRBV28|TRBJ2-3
ASVLAGVTDTQY
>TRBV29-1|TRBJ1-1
SVRTVRTEAF
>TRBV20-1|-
SAFLATLDEQF
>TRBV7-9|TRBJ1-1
ASSLASGAPNTEAF
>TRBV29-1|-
SETRGGEQF
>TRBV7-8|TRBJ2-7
ASRAGAYEQY
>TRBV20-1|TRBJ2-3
SARDDEGLAGEDTQY
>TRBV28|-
ASRKAQVANNEQF
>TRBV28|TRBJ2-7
ASRPLAGGPGEQY
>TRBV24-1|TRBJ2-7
ATSDRESQGQY